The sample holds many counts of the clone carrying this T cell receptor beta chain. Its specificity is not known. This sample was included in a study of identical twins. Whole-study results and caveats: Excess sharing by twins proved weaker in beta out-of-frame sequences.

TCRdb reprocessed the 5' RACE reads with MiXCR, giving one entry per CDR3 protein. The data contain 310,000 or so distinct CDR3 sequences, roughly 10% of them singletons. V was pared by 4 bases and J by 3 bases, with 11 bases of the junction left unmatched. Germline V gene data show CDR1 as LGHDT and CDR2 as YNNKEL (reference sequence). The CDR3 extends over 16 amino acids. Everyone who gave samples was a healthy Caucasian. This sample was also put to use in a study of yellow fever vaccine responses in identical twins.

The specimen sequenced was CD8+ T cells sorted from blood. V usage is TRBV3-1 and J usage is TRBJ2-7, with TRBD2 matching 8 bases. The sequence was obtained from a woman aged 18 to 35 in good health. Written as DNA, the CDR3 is TGTGCCAGCAGCCTTCGGTCGGCGGGGGGACGCTACGAGCAGTACTTC. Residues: CASSLRSAGGRYEQYF.